This TCR beta chain was sequenced in a study of glioma-infiltrating T cells (dated by TCRdb to between 2015 and 2016). About the study as a whole: The study sequenced TCR alpha- and beta-chain repertoires from glioma tissue, from non-neoplastic brain tissue and from matched peripheral blood mononuclear cells. Each tissue-infiltrating repertoire was compared with the same patient's peripheral blood repertoire to measure divergence between tissue and blood T-cell populations. Three low-grade glioma patients, several primary glioblastoma patients and three non-glioma patients contributing non-neoplastic brain tissue were included in the paired cohort. The research as a whole found: Very few CDR3 sequences were found to be shared between tissue and blood, and this scarcity was attributed to high CDR3 diversity and limited sampling. Small numbers underpinned the group comparisons: 8 or 9 glioblastoma patients, three low-grade glioma patients and three non-neoplastic patients. In non-neoplastic patients, VJ-independent divergence between tissue and blood fell below expectation, whereas in all gliomas, and especially in low-grade gliomas, the divergence rose above expectation.

V gives up 3 bases and J gives up 1 base, and the segment between their germline ends measures 6 bases. The CDR3 starts with the cysteine, ends with the phenylalanine, and has 13 residues. Only the CDR3 region is kept as DNA, spanning 39 bases read in frame from base 1. This clonotype was counted only a few times. Its antigen remains undetermined. No base qualities exist here, and no much larger clone lies one base off it. The iRepertoire nested amplicon-rescue multiplex PCR (arm-PCR) platform was used to amplify TCR alpha and beta CDR3 regions from RNA. The input for one-step reverse transcription and amplification was roughly 100-450 ng of either tissue mRNA or PBMC total RNA. After bead purification, a secondary multiplex PCR added Illumina adapters, and libraries were gel-purified between 200 and 400 bp. Libraries carried internal 6-nucleotide barcodes used for demultiplexing. Libraries were sequenced on an Illumina MiSeq with 2x220 or 2x250 nucleotide paired-end reads. The published analysis was carried out like this. Paired reads were merged using FLASH 1.2.11 and were aligned to the GRCh37 human genome using BWA-MEM, after which TRA and TRB reads were extracted. V and J assignment used an IMGT-derived reference of cassette sequences and CDR3 motifs that included pseudogenes. Reads were translated in three frames, and productive CDR3s were defined by a C…FGXG motif without stop codons. Unique combinations of V-J cassette pair and CDR3 amino acid sequence were defined as clonotypes. Hamming distance filtering was applied to reads, with thresholds set by the sequence error rate of each sample in mapped regions. In-frame beta chains were kept once TCRdb had trimmed the public reads at Q25 with fastp and called clones with MiXCR. Every distinct CDR3 protein forms one entry, paired with its most common genes and DNA. The V and J calls follow TCRdb's processing rather than the paper's. This sample lists fewer than 200,000 distinct CDR3 sequences; roughly a third were detected once. Roughly 21% of the sample belongs to the ten largest clones.

This TCR derives from a human donor with low-grade glioma or glioblastoma, undergoing nonglioma brain surgery, or in good health (not recorded which). The chain was built from TRBV12-3 or TRBV12-4 and TRBJ1-1; no D gene call is confident. The sequencing sample was made of glioma tissue, nonneoplastic brain tissue, or PBMCs (not recorded which). The CDR3: CASSFRQNTEAFF. The DNA reads TGTGCCAGCAGTTTTCGGCAGAACACTGAAGCTTTCTTT.